These T cell receptor beta chains were read from a single sample in a study of CD8+ T cells in alopecia areata. Clones were read by immunoSEQ multiplex PCR, and TCRdb kept only the in-frame ones, dropping some. The sample lists 140,000 to 150,000 clones, roughly 58% occurring once. Source material: CD8+ T cells sorted from blood. Source of these receptors: a human donor in good health. The CDR3 runs from the conserved cysteine through the conserved F or W. Each record gives: V gene, J gene, clone size, D gene, CDR3 protein, CDR3 DNA. The D gene is left open where the match is weak. Not every row has a clone size; where given, it reads once, few, many or a size class.

V: TRBV30; J: TRBJ2-2; size: NA; D: NA; CDR3: CAWSVPGAGELFF; DNA: TGTGCCTGGAGTGTACCGGGGGCCGGGGAGCTGTTTTTT
V: TRBV9; J: TRBJ2-1; size: NA; D: TRBD2; CDR3: CASSLAGTYNEQFF; DNA: TGTGCCAGCAGTTTAGCGGGGACCTACAATGAGCAGTTCTTC
V: TRBV7-3; J: TRBJ1-1; size: few; D: NA; CDR3: CASSLTVGVGNTEAFF; DNA: TGTGCCAGCAGCTTAACGGTTGGGGTGGGGAACACTGAAGCTTTCTTT
V: TRBV7-6; J: TRBJ1-2; size: NA; D: TRBD1; CDR3: CASSPGQGYYGYTF; DNA: TGTGCCAGCAGCCCGGGACAGGGGTACTATGGCTACACCTTC
V: TRBV11-2; J: TRBJ1-2; size: NA; D: TRBD1; CDR3: CASSSGQGVNYGYTF; DNA: TGTGCCAGCAGCTCCGGACAGGGGGTTAACTATGGCTACACCTTC
V: TRBV5-6; J: TRBJ1-1; size: once; D: NA; CDR3: CASSLGSTEAFF; DNA: TGTGCCAGCAGCTTGGGCAGCACTGAAGCTTTCTTT
V: TRBV7-9; J: TRBJ2-1; size: NA; D: TRBD2; CDR3: CASSLALGGSSYNEQFF; DNA: TGTGCCAGCAGCTTAGCCTTAGGCGGGAGTTCCTACAATGAGCAGTTCTTC
V: TRBV6-6; J: TRBJ2-5; size: few; D: NA; CDR3: CASSYPSSGREETQYF; DNA: TGTGCCAGCAGTTACCCCTCCTCGGGCAGAGAAGAGACCCAGTACTTC
V: TRBV11-2; J: TRBJ2-1; size: NA; D: TRBD1; CDR3: CASSFPGQGHEDSYNEQFF; DNA: TGTGCCAGCAGCTTCCCGGGACAGGGACACGAAGACTCCTACAATGAGCAGTTCTTC
V: TRBV19; J: TRBJ2-7; size: NA; D: TRBD2; CDR3: CASSVRTRGEQYF; DNA: TGTGCCAGTAGTGTGCGGACTAGAGGCGAGCAGTACTTC
V: TRBV30; J: TRBJ2-7; size: NA; D: TRBD1; CDR3: CAWLPDRGHEQYF; DNA: TGTGCCTGGCTACCCGACAGGGGGCACGAGCAGTACTTC
V: TRBV27; J: TRBJ1-5; size: NA; D: TRBD1; CDR3: CASSQDREDQPQHF; DNA: TGTGCCAGCAGCCAGGACAGGGAGGATCAGCCCCAGCATTTT
V: TRBV5-1; J: TRBJ2-7; size: NA; D: TRBD2; CDR3: CASSLVAGNEQYF; DNA: TGCGCCAGCAGCTTGGTAGCGGGAAACGAGCAGTACTTC
V: TRBV29-1; J: TRBJ1-2; size: NA; D: NA; CDR3: CSGQTGSGYTF; DNA: TGCAGCGGGCAAACAGGGAGCGGCTACACCTTC
V: TRBV27; J: TRBJ2-1; size: NA; D: NA; CDR3: CASSLLGNYNEQFF; DNA: TGTGCCAGCAGTTTACTAGGGAACTACAATGAGCAGTTCTTC
V: TRBV6-1; J: TRBJ2-5; size: NA; D: TRBD1; CDR3: CASSPRDRELETQYF; DNA: TGTGCCAGCAGTCCGCGGGACAGGGAATTGGAGACCCAGTACTTC
V: TRBV5-1; J: TRBJ2-7; size: NA; D: NA; CDR3: CASSSTGSYEQYF; DNA: TGCGCCAGCAGCTCGACAGGATCCTACGAGCAGTACTTC
V: TRBV9; J: TRBJ2-1; size: few; D: TRBD2; CDR3: CASSAPPGTSGSMEQFF; DNA: TGTGCCAGCAGCGCCCCCCCCGGGACTAGCGGGAGTATGGAGCAGTTCTTC
V: TRBV15; J: TRBJ2-4; size: NA; D: NA; CDR3: CATSRDRGAKNIQYF; DNA: TGTGCCACCAGCAGAGACAGGGGAGCCAAAAACATTCAGTACTTC
V: TRBV9; J: TRBJ2-3; size: NA; D: NA; CDR3: CASSVVPDVSGRTDTQYF; DNA: TGTGCCAGCAGCGTAGTCCCCGACGTCAGCGGGCGCACAGATACGCAGTATTTT
V: TRBV10-1; J: TRBJ2-7; size: once; D: NA; CDR3: CASSDTATAPYEQYF; DNA: TGCGCCAGCAGTGATACTGCGACGGCCCCCTACGAGCAGTACTTC
V: TRBV6-5; J: TRBJ1-1; size: NA; D: NA; CDR3: CASSMNTEAFF; DNA: TGTGCCAGCAGCATGAACACTGAAGCTTTCTTT
V: TRBV30; J: TRBJ1-2; size: NA; D: NA; CDR3: CAWSVQVANYGYTF; DNA: TGTGCCTGGAGTGTACAGGTTGCTAACTATGGCTACACCTTC
V: TRBV19; J: TRBJ2-7; size: NA; D: NA; CDR3: CASSVDRPYEQYF; DNA: TGTGCCAGTAGTGTAGACAGACCCTACGAGCAGTACTTC
V: TRBV7-9; J: TRBJ2-2; size: NA; D: NA; CDR3: CASTSGTDRELFF; DNA: TGTGCCAGCACCTCCGGGACCGACCGTGAGCTGTTTTTT
V: TRBV7-9; J: TRBJ1-5; size: NA; D: NA; CDR3: CASSHAGFSNQPQHF; DNA: TGTGCCAGCAGCCACGCAGGGTTTAGCAATCAGCCCCAGCATTTT
V: TRBV27; J: TRBJ2-7; size: NA; D: TRBD1; CDR3: CASCARDRVYEQYF; DNA: TGTGCCAGCTGTGCCAGGGACAGGGTCTACGAGCAGTACTTC
V: TRBV29-1; J: TRBJ2-1; size: NA; D: NA; CDR3: CSVRRGGNEQFF; DNA: TGCAGCGTTCGCAGGGGAGGGAATGAGCAGTTCTTC